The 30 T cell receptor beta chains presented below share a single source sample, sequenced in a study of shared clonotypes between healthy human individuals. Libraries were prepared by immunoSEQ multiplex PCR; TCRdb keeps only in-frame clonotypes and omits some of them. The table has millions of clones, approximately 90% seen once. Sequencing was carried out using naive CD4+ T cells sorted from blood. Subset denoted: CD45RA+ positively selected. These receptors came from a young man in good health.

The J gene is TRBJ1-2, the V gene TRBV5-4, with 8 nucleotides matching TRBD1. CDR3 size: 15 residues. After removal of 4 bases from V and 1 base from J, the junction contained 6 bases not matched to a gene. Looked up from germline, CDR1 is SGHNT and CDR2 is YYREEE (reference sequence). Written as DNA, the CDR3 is TGTGCCAGCAGCCCACCGGGACAGGTTAACTATGGCTACACCTTC. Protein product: CASSPPGQVNYGYTF.

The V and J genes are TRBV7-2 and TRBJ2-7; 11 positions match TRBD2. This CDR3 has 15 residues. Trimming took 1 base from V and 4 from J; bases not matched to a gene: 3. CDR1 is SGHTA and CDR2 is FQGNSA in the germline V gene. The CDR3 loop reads CASSLVAGGQYEQYF. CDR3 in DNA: TGTGCCAGCAGCTTAGTAGCGGGGGGGCAGTACGAGCAGTACTTC.

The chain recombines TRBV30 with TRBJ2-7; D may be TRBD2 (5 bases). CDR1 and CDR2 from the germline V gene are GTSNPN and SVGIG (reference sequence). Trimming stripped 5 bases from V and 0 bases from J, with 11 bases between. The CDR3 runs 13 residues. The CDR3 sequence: CAWERPNSYEQYF. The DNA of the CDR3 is TGTGCCTGGGAGCGGCCGAACTCCTACGAGCAGTACTTC.

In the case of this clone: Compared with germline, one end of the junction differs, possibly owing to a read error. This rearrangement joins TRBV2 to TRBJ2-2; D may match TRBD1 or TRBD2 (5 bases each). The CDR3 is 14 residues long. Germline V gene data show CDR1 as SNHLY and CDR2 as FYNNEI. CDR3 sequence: CASSRDLNAGELFF. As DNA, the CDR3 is TGTGCCAGCAGTCGGGACCTGAACGCCGGGGAGCTGTTTTTT.

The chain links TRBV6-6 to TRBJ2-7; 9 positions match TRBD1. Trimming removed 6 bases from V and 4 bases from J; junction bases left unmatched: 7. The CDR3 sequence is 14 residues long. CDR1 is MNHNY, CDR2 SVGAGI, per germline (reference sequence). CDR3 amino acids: CASRTTGGGYEQYF. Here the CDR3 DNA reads TGTGCCAGCAGAACAACAGGGGGCGGATACGAGCAGTACTTC.

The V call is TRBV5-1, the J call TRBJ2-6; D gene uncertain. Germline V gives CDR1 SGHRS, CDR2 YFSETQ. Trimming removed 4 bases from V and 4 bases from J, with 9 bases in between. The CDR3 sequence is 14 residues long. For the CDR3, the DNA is TGCGCCAGCAGCCCCCTGCGGGGGGCCAACGTCCTGACTTTC. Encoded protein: CASSPLRGANVLTF.

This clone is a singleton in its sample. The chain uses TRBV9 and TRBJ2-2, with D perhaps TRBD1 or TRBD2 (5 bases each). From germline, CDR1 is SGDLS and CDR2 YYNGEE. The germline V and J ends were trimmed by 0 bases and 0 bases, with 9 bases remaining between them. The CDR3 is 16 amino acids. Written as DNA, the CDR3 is TGTGCCAGCAGCGTAGGGGGGATCGCGAACACCGGGGAGCTGTTTTTT. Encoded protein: CASSVGGIANTGELFF.

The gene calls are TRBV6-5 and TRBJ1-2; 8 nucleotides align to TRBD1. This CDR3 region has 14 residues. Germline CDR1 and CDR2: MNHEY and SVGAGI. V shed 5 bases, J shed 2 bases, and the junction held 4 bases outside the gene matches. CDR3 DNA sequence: TGTGCCAGCAGTCCAGGGGGCACCAACTATGGCTACACCTTC. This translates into CASSPGGTNYGYTF.

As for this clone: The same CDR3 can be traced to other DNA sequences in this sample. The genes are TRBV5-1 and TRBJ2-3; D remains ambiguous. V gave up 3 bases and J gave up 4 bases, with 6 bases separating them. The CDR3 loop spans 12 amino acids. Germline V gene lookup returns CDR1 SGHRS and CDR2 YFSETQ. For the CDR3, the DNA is TGCGCCAGCAGCTCAGACGCAGATACGCAGTATTTT. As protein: CASSSDADTQYF.

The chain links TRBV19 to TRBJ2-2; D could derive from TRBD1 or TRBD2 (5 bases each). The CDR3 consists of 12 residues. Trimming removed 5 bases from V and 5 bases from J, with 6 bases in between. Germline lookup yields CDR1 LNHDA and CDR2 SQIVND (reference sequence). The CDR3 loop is CASSGGTGELFF. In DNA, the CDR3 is TGTGCCAGTAGTGGGGGTACCGGGGAGCTGTTTTTT.

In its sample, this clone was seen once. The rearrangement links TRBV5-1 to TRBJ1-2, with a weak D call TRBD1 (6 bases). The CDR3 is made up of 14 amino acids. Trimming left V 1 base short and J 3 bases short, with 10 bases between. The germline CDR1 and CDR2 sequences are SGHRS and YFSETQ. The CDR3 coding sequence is TGCGCCAGCAGCTTGAGGACAGAGGACTATGGCTACACCTTC. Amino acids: CASSLRTEDYGYTF.

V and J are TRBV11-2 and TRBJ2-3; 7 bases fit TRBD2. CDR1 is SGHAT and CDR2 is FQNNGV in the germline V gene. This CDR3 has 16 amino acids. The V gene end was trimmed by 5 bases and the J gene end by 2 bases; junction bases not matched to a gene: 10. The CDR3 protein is CASSPLGTTNTDTQYF. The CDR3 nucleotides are TGTGCCAGCAGCCCGCTCGGGACTACCAACACAGATACGCAGTATTTT.

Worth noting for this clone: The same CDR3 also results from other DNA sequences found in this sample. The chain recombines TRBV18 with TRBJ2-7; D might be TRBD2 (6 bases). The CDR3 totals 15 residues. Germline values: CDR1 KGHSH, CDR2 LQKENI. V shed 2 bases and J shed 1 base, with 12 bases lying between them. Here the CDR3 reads CASSPGRGGSYEQYF. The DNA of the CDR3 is TGTGCCAGCTCACCAGGGAGAGGAGGGTCCTACGAGCAGTACTTC. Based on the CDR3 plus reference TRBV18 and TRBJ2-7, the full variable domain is NAGVMQNPRHLVRRRGQEARLRCSPMKGHSHVYWYRQLPEEGLKFMVYLQKENIIDESGMPKERFSAEFPKEGPSILRIQQVVRGDSAAYFCASSPGRGGSYEQYFGPGTRLTVT.

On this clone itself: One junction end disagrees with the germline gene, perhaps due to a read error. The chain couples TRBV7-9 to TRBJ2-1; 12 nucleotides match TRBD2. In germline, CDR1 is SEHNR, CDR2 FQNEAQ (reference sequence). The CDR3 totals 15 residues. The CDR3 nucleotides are TGTGCCAGCAGCTTAGAAGTGACTAGCGGGAGCCGGCCCGTCTTC. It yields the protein CASSLEVTSGSRPVF.

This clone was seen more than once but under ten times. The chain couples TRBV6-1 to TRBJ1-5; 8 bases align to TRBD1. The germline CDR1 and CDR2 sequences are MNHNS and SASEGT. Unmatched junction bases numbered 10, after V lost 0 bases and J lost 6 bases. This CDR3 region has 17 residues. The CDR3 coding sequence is TGTGCCAGCAGTGAAGCACTTGACAGGGGTTGGAGTCAGCCCCAGCATTTT. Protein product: CASSEALDRGWSQPQHF.

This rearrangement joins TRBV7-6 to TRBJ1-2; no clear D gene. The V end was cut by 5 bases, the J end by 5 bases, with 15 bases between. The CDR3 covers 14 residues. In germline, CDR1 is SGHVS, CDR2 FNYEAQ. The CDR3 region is CASSPEIEWYGYTF. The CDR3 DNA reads TGTGCCAGCAGCCCCGAAATCGAGTGGTATGGCTACACCTTC.

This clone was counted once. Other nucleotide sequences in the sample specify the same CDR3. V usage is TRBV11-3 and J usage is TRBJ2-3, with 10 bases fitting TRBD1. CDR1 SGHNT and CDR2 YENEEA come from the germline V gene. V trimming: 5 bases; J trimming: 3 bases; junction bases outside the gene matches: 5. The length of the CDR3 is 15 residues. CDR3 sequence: CASSPGQGGTDTQYF. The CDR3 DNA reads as TGTGCCAGCAGCCCTGGACAGGGGGGAACAGATACGCAGTATTTT.

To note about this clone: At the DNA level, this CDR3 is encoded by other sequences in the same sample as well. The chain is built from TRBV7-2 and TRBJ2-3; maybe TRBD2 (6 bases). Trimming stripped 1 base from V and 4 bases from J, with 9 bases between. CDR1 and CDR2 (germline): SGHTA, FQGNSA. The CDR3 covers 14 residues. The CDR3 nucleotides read TGTGCCAGCAGCTTAGGCGTAGCGGCAGATACGCAGTATTTT. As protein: CASSLGVAADTQYF.

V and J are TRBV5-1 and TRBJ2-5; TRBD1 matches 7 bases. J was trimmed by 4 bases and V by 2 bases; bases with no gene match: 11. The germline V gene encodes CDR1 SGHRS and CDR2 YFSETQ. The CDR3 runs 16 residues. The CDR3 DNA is TGCGCCAGCAGCTTTCCAACAGGGGTATCAGGAGAGACCCAGTACTTC. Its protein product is CASSFPTGVSGETQYF. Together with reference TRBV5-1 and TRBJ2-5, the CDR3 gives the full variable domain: KAGVTQTPRYLIKTRGQQVTLSCSPISGHRSVSWYQQTPGQGLQFLFEYFSETQRNKGNFPGRFSGRQFSNSRSEMNVSTLELGDSALYLCASSFPTGVSGETQYFGPGTRLLVL.

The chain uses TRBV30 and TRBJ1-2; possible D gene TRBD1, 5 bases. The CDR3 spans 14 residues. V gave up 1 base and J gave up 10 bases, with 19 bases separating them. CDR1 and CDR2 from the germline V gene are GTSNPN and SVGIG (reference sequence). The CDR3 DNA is TGTGCCTGGAGTGGGGGACCGTTTTTGATGGACTACACCTTC. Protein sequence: CAWSGGPFLMDYTF. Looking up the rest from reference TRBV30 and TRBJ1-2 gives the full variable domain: SQTIHQWPATLVQPVGSPLSLECTVEGTSNPNLYWYRQAAGRGLQLLFYSVGIGQISSEVPQNLSASRPQDRQFILSSKKLLLSDSGFYLCAWSGGPFLMDYTFGSGTRLTVV.

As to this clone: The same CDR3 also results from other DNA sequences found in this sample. The CDR3 region has the DNA TGTGCCAGCAGACTAGCGGGAGGAAACGAGCAGTACTTC. It codes for CASRLAGGNEQYF. The chain carries TRBV7-2 and TRBJ2-7, with 12 bases lining up with TRBD2. Germline assignment: CDR1 SGHTA and CDR2 FQGNSA. The CDR3 totals 13 residues. The ends lost 6 bases at V and 5 bases at J; junction bases unmatched: 2.

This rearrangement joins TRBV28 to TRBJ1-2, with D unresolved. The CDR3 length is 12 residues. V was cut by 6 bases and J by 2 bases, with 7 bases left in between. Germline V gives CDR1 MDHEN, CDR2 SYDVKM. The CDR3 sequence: CASRPGNYGYTF. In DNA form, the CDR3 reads TGTGCCAGCAGGCCAGGAAACTATGGCTACACCTTC.

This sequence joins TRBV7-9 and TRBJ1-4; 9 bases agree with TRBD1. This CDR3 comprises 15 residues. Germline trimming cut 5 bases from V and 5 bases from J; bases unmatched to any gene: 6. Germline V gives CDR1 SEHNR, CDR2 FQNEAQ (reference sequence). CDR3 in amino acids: CASSQGQGGNEKLFF. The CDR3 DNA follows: TGTGCCAGCAGCCAGGGACAGGGCGGGAATGAAAAACTGTTTTTT.

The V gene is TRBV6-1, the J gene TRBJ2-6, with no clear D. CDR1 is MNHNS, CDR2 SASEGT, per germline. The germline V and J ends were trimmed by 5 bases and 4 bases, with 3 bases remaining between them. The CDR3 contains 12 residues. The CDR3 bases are TGTGCCAGCAGTACAGGGGCCAACGTCCTGACTTTC. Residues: CASSTGANVLTF.

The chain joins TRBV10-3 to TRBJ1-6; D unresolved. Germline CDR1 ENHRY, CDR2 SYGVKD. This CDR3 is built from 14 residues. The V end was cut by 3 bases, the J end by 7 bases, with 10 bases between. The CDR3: CAISENTENSPLHF. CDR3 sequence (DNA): TGTGCCATCAGTGAAAATACGGAGAATTCACCCCTCCACTTT.

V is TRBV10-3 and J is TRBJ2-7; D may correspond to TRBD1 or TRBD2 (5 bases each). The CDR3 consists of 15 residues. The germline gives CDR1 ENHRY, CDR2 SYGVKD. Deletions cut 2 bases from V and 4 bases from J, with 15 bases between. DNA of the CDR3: TGTGCCATCAGTGAGCGGGCGGAGGCAGGGTACGAGCAGTACTTC. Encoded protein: CAISERAEAGYEQYF.

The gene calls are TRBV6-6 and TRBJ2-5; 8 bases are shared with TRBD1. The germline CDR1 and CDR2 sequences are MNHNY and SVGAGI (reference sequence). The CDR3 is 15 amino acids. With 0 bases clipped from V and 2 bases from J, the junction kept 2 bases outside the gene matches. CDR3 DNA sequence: TGTGCCAGCAGTTACTCGAACAGGGGGCAAGAGACCCAGTACTTC. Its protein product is CASSYSNRGQETQYF.

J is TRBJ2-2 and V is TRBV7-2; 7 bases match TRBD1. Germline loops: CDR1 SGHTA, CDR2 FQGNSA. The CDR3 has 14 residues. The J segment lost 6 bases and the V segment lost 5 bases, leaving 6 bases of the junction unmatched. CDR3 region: CASSPDRVSGELFF. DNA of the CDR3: TGTGCCAGCAGCCCCGACAGGGTCTCCGGGGAGCTGTTTTTT.

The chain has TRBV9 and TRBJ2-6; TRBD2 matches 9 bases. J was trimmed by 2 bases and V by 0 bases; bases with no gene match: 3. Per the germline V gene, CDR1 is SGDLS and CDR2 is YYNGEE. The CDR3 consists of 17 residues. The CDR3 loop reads CASSVAAGGPGANVLTF. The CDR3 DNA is TGTGCCAGCAGCGTAGCGGCGGGGGGGCCTGGGGCCAACGTCCTGACTTTC.

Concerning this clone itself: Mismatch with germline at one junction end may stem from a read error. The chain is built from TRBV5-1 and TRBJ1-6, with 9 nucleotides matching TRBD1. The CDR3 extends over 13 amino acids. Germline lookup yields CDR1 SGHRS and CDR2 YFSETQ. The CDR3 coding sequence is TGCGCCAGCAGCCCGGACGGGACAGGGCTTATGGGCTTT. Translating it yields CASSPDGTGLMGF.